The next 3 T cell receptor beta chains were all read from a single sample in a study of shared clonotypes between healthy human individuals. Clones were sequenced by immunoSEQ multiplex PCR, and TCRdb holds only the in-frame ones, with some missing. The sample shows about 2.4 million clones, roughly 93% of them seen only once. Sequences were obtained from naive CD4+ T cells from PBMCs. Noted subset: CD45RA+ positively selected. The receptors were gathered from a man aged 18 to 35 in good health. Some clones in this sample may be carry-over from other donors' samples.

This CDR3 reads CASSDQGPGELFF. The CDR3, as DNA: TGCGCCAGCTCCGATCAGGGTCCGGGGGAGCTGTTTTTT. V and J are TRBV5-1 and TRBJ2-2; D is perhaps TRBD1 (5 bases). CDR1 is SGHRS, CDR2 YFSETQ, per germline. V was clipped by 7 bases and J by 8 bases, with 15 bases between them. The length of the CDR3 is 13 residues.

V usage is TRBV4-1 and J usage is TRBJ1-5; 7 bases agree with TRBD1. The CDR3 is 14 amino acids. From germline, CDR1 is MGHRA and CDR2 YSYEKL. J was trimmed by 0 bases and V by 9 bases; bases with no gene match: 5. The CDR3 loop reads CARVDRSSNQPQHF. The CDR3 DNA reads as TGCGCCAGGGTGGACAGGAGTAGCAATCAGCCCCAGCATTTT.

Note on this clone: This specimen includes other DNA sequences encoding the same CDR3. CDR3 DNA: TGTGCCAGCAGTCCCCCGGGGGTCTACGAGCAGTACTTC. As protein: CASSPPGVYEQYF. V gene TRBV28 combines with J gene TRBJ2-7, with D tentatively TRBD2 (6 bases). The CDR3 consists of 13 residues. The germline V and J ends were trimmed by 5 bases and 3 bases, with 11 bases remaining between them. Looked up from germline, CDR1 is MDHEN and CDR2 is SYDVKM. Full variable domain (missing parts from reference TRBV28 and TRBJ2-7): DVKVTQSSRYLVKRTGEKVFLECVQDMDHENMFWYRQDPGLGLRLIYFSYDVKMKEKGDIPEGYSVSREKKERFSLILESASTNQTSMYLCASSPPGVYEQYFGPGTRLTVT.